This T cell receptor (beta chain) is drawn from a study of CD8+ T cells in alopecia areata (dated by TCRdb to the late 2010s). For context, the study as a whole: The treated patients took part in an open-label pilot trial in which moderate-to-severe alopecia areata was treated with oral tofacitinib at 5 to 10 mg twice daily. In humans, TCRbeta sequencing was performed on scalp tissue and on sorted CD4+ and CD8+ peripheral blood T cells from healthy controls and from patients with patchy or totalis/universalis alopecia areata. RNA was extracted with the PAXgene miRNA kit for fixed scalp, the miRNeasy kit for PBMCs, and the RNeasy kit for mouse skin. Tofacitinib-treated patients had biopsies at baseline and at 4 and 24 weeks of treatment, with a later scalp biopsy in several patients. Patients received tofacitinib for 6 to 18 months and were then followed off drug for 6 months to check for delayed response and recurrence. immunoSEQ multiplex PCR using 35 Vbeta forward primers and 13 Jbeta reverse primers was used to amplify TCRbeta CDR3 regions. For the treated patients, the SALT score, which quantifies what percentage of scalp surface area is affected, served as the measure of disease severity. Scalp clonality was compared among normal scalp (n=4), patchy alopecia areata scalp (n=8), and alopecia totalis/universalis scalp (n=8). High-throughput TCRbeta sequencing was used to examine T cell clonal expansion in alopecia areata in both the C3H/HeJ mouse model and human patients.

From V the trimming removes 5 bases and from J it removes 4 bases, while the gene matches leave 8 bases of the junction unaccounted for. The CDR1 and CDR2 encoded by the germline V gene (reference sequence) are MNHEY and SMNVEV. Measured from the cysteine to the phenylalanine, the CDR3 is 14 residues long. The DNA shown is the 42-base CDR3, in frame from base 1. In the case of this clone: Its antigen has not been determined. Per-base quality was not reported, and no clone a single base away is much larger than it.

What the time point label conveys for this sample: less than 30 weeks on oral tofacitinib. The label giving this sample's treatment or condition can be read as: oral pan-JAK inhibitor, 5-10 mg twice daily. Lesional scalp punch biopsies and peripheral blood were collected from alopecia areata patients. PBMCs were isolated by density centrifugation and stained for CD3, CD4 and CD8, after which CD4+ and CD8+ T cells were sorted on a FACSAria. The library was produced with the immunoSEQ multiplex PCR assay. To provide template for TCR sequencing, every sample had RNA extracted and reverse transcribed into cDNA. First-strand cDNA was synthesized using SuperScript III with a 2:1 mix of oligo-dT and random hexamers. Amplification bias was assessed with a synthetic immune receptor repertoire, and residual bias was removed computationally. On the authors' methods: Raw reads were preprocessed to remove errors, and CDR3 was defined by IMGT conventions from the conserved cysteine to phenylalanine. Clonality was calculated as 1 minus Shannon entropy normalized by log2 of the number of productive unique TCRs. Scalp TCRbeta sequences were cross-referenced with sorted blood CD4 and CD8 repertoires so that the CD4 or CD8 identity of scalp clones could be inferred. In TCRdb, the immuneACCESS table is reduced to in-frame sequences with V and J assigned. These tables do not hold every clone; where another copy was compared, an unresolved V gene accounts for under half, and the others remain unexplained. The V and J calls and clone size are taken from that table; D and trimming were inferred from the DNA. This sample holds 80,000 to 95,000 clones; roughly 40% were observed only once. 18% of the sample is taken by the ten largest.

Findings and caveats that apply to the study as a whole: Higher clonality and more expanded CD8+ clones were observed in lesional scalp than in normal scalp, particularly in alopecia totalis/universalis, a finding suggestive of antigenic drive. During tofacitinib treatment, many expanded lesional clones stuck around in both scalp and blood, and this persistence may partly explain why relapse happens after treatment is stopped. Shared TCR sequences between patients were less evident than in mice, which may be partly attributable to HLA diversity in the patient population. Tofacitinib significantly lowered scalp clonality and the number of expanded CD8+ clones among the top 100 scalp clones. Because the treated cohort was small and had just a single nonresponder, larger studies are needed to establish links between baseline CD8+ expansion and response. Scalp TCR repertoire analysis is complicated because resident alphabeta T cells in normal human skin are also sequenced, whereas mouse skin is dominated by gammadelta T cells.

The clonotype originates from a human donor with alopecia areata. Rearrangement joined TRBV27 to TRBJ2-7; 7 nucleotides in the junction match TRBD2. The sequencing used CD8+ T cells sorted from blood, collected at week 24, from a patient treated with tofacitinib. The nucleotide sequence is TGTGCCAGCAGTACCGGACTAGGAGCTTACGAGCAGTACTTC. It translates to CASSTGLGAYEQYF.